This T cell receptor (beta chain) was obtained from a study of blood T cell repertoires in COVID-19. Study-wide background: Donors in the United States, Italy and Spain gave samples during acute or convalescent COVID-19. PBMCs, B-cell-depleted T cells, or T cells were the source of the cDNA or gDNA that made up the material.

Measured with immunoSEQ multiplex PCR; TCRdb has only the in-frame clones, and not every one. The sample contains 150,000 or so clones, about 79% of which appear only once. Germline V gene lookup returns CDR1 SGHRS and CDR2 YFSETQ. Trimming stripped 0 bases from V and 5 bases from J, with 8 bases between. The CDR3 sequence is 13 residues long. Recovered status applied to Cohort 3 donors who had two consecutive negative PCRs. It also applied to those with clearance or with symptom resolution. Sequences were obtained from PBMCs or T cells enriched from blood (not recorded which). This sequence was found in a woman in her forties or fifties who had recovered from COVID-19. V and J are TRBV5-1 and TRBJ2-5, with D hard to call. CDR3 region: CASSLGSYETQYF. As DNA, the CDR3 is TGCGCCAGCAGCTTGGGTAGCTACGAGACCCAGTACTTC.